This TCR beta chain was sequenced in a study of blood T cell repertoires in COVID-19 (TCRdb year 2020). About the full investigation: Samples from collaborators originated in the United States, Italy and Spain and spanned both the acute and convalescent phases of COVID-19. The material from the prospective study consisted of cDNA or gDNA derived from T cells, B-cell-depleted T cells, or PBMCs. Subjects who had been exposed to COVID-19, were actively infected with it, or had recovered from it provided the deeply sampled blood TCRbeta repertoires that made up the dataset. The repertoires were released in a freely available public database meant as a resource for research on the immune response to SARS-CoV-2. Samples were obtained from the ongoing ImmuneRACE study (first 160 participants) and from 1,254 subjects provided by 6 global collaborators. A de-identified subject ID, COVID-19 status, age in years and sex were almost always included in the sample metadata. Where available, HLA class I and class II types were obtained from metadata supplied by the sample provider rather than from assay-based typing. The research as a whole found: Clinical and demographic metadata were provided uncurated, with the amount varying by source and participant.

CDR1 PRHDT and CDR2 FYEKMQ are derived from the germline V gene (reference sequence). The CDR3 sequence holds 14 residues, the cysteine and phenylalanine included. The kept DNA is CDR3 alone, 42 bases in frame from the first base. V is reduced by 5 bases and J by 2 bases, leaving a spacing of 13 bases between them. Concerning this clone itself: It has no known antigen specificity. The record has no base qualities; no much larger clone is one base away.

TCRbeta CDR3 regions were amplified from genomic DNA using the immunoSEQ Assay, a bias-controlled multiplex PCR. Per the source publication's procedure: The number of nucleated cells in each sample was estimated from the amplification of reference gene primers within the assay. To quantify the absolute abundance of each unique TCRbeta CDR3 rearrangement, sequence reads were collapsed and filtered. Productive Simpson clonality was computed per sample as the square root of Simpson's diversity index over productive rearrangements. In its TCRdb copy, this immuneACCESS table keeps in-frame sequences only and misses some clones. Where compared with another copy, unresolved V genes explain less than half of these, and the others have no known cause. That table supplies the V and J calls and clone size; D and trimming were determined from the DNA. The sample contains roughly 100,000 clones, around 88% of them found a single time. The top ten clonotypes cover about 3% of the sample.

Each collaborating institution followed its own protocols to collect whole blood in K2EDTA tubes. For TCRbeta analysis, collaborators shipped samples as frozen whole blood, isolated PBMCs, or DNA extracted from either of those sample types. The sequenced sample was peripheral blood. This clonotype originated in a human donor in a cohort sampled during active COVID-19. Recombination connected TRBV13 to TRBJ2-7; TRBD1 is a possible D gene, resting on 6 matching bases. The base sequence is TGTGCCAGCAGCAGGTCAGGGGTCACCTACGAGCAGTACTTC. Translated, this gives CASSRSGVTYEQYF.